This paragraph reports one TCR beta chain. This CDR3 is built from 15 residues. Trimming stripped 1 base from V and 4 bases from J, with 10 bases between. The germline V gene has CDR1 MNHEY and CDR2 SMNVEV (reference sequence). Repertoires were generated with immunoSEQ multiplex PCR, while TCRdb's copy carries only in-frame clones and drops some. The profile covers about 300,000 clones, with around 76% appearing a single time and roughly 5% taken by the ten largest. This record belongs to a study of cytotoxic CD8 clonotypes in ibrutinib-treated CLL. This receptor was obtained from a human donor with chronic lymphocytic leukemia. Sequencing was performed on PBMCs, taken at disease progression, from a patient treated with ibrutinib. The gene calls are TRBV27 and TRBJ2-2; TRBD1 or TRBD2 may be the D gene (5 bases each). CDR3 region: CASSLLSGTTGELFF. The CDR3 DNA reads as TGTGCCAGCAGTTTATTGTCCGGGACCACCGGGGAGCTGTTTTTT.